Below are 14 T cell receptor beta chains sequenced from a single sample in a study of beta chain features in type 1 diabetes. Sequencing targeted expressed TCRB transcripts, as all isolated RNA had been reverse transcribed. Generated by immunoSEQ multiplex PCR, the TCRdb table keeps only in-frame clones and is missing some. The sample has 330,000 or so clones; around 19% are singletons. The source material was naive CD4+ T cells from blood. Receptors originate from a woman between 18 and 30 years old in good health.

To note about this clone: The identical CDR3 is also encoded by other nucleotide sequences in the sample. V and J are TRBV10-3 and TRBJ2-3; no firm D call. V lost 6 bases and J lost 1, with 8 bases in between. The CDR3 is 13 amino acids. Per the germline V gene, CDR1 is ENHRY and CDR2 is SYGVKD. CDR3 region: CAIRGQGTDTQYF. The CDR3 DNA sequence: TGTGCCATCAGGGGTCAGGGCACAGATACGCAGTATTTT.

The sample holds a few counts of this clone. This chain joins TRBV2 and TRBJ1-2; D is possibly TRBD1 (6 bases). Looked up from germline, CDR1 is SNHLY and CDR2 is FYNNEI. The V end was cut by 10 bases, the J end by 0 bases, with 18 bases between. The CDR3 runs 15 residues. This chain's CDR3 is CATRGSPFSNYGYTF. The DNA for the CDR3 is TGTGCCACTAGGGGGTCTCCATTCTCTAACTATGGCTACACCTTC.

This clone was seen only once. The CDR3 spells CASSHLGSWTDIQYF. The DNA of the CDR3 is TGTGCCAGCAGCCACTTGGGGAGCTGGACGGACATTCAGTACTTC. The J gene is TRBJ2-4, the V gene TRBV5-4; perhaps TRBD2 as D (5 bases). CDR3 length: 15 amino acids. The V gene's germline CDR1 is SGHNT and CDR2 YYREEE (reference sequence). The V end was cut by 4 bases, the J end by 8 bases, with 19 bases between.

The chain is built from TRBV6-6 and TRBJ1-6; D perhaps matches TRBD1 (6 bases). Trimming shortened V by 7 bases and J by 9 bases, and 16 bases separated the two germline ends. The CDR3 is 14 residues long. Germline V gene data show CDR1 as MNHNY and CDR2 as SVGAGI (reference sequence). CDR3 bases: TGTGCCAGCAAATCGGACAGTAGACTTTCACCCCTCCACTTT. It is translated as CASKSDSRLSPLHF.

This clone appeared a few times. The chain is built from TRBV29-1 and TRBJ1-3, with no clear D. Trimming stripped 2 bases from V and 2 bases from J, with 4 bases between. The germline V gene has CDR1 SQVTM and CDR2 ANQGSEA. The CDR3 is made up of 12 amino acids. The chain's CDR3 is CSVETTGNTIYF. The CDR3 DNA reads TGCAGCGTTGAAACAACTGGAAACACCATATATTTT.

This clone turned up a few times. V usage is TRBV9 and J usage is TRBJ1-1; no clear D. This CDR3 has 14 amino acids. From germline, CDR1 is SGDLS and CDR2 YYNGEE. V was cut by 7 bases and J by 5 bases, with 18 bases left in between. CDR3 DNA sequence: TGTGCCAGCCGCCCGGGGAGTGGGCGGACTGAAGCTTTCTTT. It yields the protein CASRPGSGRTEAFF.

The chain is built from TRBV6-5 and TRBJ2-1; 8 bases map to TRBD1. Looked up from germline, CDR1 is MNHEY and CDR2 is SVGAGI. With V trimmed by 6 bases and J by 7 bases, 11 bases remained unmatched. CDR3 length: 15 residues. CDR3 nucleotides: TGTGCCAGCAGCGACGGACAGGGAAGAGGGAATGAGCAGTTCTTC. Its protein is CASSDGQGRGNEQFF.

The V call is TRBV9, the J call TRBJ2-7; 9 positions match TRBD1. Germline assignment: CDR1 SGDLS and CDR2 YYNGEE. Trimming took 3 bases from V and 6 from J; bases not matched to a gene: 7. This CDR3 contains 14 residues. Here the CDR3 reads CASSARGQGGEQYF. For the CDR3, the DNA is TGTGCCAGCAGCGCCCGGGGACAGGGAGGCGAGCAGTACTTC.

The chain couples TRBV7-9 to TRBJ1-6; 8 bases are shared with TRBD1. The V gene's germline CDR1 is SEHNR and CDR2 FQNEAQ (reference sequence). V lost 3 bases and J lost 9; bases outside the gene matches: 7. CDR3 size: 15 residues. The CDR3 is CASSFSDRVSSPLHF. The DNA of the CDR3 is TGTGCCAGCAGCTTTTCGGACAGGGTCAGTTCACCCCTCCACTTT. Full variable domain (rest looked up from reference TRBV7-9 and TRBJ1-6): DTGVSQNPRHKITKRGQNVTFRCDPISEHNRLYWYRQTLGQGPEFLTYFQNEAQLEKSRLLSDRFSAERPKGSFSTLEIQRTEQGDSAMYLCASSFSDRVSSPLHFGNGTRLTVT.

The chain combines TRBV29-1 with TRBJ2-7; weak D call: TRBD2 (7 bases). This CDR3 is built from 13 residues. Germline CDR1 and CDR2: SQVTM and ANQGSEA. The ends were cut back, 3 bases at V and 2 bases at J, with 11 bases in the middle. The CDR3 is CSVEGGATYEQYF. The CDR3 DNA is TGCAGCGTTGAGGGGGGGGCCACCTACGAGCAGTACTTC.

The sample holds a few counts of this clone. Other DNA sequences in this sample translate to the same CDR3. This chain uses TRBV5-1 with TRBJ2-3; 13 nucleotides line up with TRBD2. Germline assignment: CDR1 SGHRS and CDR2 YFSETQ. The CDR3 covers 15 residues. With 7 bases clipped from V and 4 bases from J, the junction kept 6 bases outside the gene matches. CDR3 sequence reads: CASSLAGGPADTQYF. CDR3 DNA: TGCGCCAGCTCACTAGCGGGAGGGCCTGCAGATACGCAGTATTTT.

CDR3 in amino acids: CAIREPNRDEQYF. CDR3 in DNA: TGTGCCATCAGAGAGCCCAACAGGGACGAGCAGTACTTC. The J gene is TRBJ2-7, the V gene TRBV10-3; a possible D gene is TRBD1 (6 bases). The ends were cut back, 6 bases at V and 5 bases at J, with 14 bases in the middle. The CDR3 consists of 13 residues. Germline V gene data show CDR1 as ENHRY and CDR2 as SYGVKD.

The rearrangement uses TRBV11-1 and TRBJ2-3; the D gene is possibly TRBD2 (6 bases). This CDR3 contains 14 residues. V was clipped by 1 base and J by 1 base, with 6 bases between them. Germline assignment: CDR1 SGHAT and CDR2 FQDESV (reference sequence). The CDR3 reads CASSLGEGTDTQYF. CDR3 in DNA: TGTGCCAGCAGCTTAGGGGAGGGCACAGATACGCAGTATTTT.

In its sample, this clone was seen a few times. The chain carries TRBV5-1 and TRBJ2-7, with 8 bases fitting TRBD2. Trimming at V came to 2 bases and at J to 7 bases, leaving 11 bases not matched to a gene. The germline V gene has CDR1 SGHRS and CDR2 YFSETQ. The CDR3 runs 15 residues. This CDR3 reads CASSFTTSAIGEQYF. CDR3 sequence (DNA): TGCGCCAGCAGCTTTACGACTAGCGCGATCGGTGAGCAGTACTTC.